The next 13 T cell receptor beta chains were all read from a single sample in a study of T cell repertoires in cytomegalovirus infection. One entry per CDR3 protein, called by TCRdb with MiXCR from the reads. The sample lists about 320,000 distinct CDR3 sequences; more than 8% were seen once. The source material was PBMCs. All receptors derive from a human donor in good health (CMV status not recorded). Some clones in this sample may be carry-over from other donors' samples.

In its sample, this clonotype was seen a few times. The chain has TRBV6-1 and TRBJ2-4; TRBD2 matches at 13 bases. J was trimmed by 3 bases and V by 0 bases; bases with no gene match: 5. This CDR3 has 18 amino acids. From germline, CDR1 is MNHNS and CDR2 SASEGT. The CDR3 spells CASSEAGTSGANKNIQYF. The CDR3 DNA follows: TGTGCCAGCAGTGAAGCCGGGACTAGCGGGGCAAACAAAAACATTCAGTACTTC.

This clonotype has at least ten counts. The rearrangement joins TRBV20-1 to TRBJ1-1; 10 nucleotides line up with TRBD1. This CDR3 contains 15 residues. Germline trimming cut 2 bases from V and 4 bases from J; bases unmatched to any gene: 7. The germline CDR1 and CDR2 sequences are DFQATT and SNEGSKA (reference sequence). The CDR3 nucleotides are TGCAGTGCTAGACTCCGACAGGGGGCGGGCACTGAAGCTTTCTTT. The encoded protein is CSARLRQGAGTEAFF.

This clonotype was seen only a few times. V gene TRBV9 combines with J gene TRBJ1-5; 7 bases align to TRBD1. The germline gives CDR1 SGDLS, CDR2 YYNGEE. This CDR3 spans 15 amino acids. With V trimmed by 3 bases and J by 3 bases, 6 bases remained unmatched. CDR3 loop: CASSEMGQNNQPQHF. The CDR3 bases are TGTGCCAGCAGCGAGATGGGACAGAACAATCAGCCCCAGCATTTT.

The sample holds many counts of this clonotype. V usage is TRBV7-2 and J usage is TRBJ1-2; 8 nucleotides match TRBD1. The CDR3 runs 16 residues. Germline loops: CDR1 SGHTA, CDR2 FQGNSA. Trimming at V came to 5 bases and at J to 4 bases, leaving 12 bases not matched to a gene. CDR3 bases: TGTGCCAGCAGCCTACCGGAGACCGGACAGGGCTATGGCTACACCTTC. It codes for CASSLPETGQGYGYTF.

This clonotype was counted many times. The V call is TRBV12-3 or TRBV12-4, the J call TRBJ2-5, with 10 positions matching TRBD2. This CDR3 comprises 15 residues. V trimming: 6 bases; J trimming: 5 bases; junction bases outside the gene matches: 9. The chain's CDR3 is CASSRSGGAGETQYF. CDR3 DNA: TGTGCCAGCAGCCGAAGCGGGGGGGCCGGTGAGACCCAGTACTTC.

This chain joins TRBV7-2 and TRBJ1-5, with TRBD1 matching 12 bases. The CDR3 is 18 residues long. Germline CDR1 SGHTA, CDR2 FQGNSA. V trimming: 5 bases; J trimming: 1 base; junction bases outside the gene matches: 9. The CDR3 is CASSPRGQGANSNQPQHF. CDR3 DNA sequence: TGTGCCAGCAGCCCCCGGGGACAGGGGGCGAACAGCAATCAGCCCCAGCATTTT.

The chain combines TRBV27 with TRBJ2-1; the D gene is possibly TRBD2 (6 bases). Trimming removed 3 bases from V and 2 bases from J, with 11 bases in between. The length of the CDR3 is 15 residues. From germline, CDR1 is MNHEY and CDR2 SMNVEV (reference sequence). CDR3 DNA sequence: TGTGCCAGCAGTTTTGCGGGGCCCCCCTACAATGAGCAGTTCTTC. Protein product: CASSFAGPPYNEQFF.

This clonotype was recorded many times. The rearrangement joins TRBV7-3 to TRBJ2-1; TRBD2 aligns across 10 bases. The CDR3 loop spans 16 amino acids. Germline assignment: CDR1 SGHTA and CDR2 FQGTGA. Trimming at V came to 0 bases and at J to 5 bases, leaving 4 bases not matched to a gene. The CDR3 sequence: CASSLTSSGSHNEQFF. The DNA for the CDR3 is TGTGCCAGCAGCTTAACATCTAGCGGGAGCCACAATGAGCAGTTCTTC.

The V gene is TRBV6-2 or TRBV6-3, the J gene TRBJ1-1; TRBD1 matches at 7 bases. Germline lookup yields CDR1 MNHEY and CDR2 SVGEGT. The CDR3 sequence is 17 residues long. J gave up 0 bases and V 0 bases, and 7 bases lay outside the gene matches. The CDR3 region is CASSYSQGQIMNTEAFF. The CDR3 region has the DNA TGTGCCAGCAGTTACTCGCAGGGACAGATAATGAACACTGAAGCTTTCTTT.

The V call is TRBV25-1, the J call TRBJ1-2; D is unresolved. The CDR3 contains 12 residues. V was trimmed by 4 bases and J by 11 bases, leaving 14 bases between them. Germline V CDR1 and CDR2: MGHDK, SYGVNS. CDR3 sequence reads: CASSGEGFLYTF. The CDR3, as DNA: TGTGCCAGCAGTGGGGAAGGATTCCTATACACCTTC.

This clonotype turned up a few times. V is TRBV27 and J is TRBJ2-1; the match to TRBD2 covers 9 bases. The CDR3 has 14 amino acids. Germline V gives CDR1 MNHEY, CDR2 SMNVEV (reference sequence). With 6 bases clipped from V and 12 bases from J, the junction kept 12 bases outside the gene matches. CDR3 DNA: TGTGCCAGCAGCTCCCGGGTAGCGGGAGTTCGGCAGTTCTTC. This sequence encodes CASSSRVAGVRQFF.

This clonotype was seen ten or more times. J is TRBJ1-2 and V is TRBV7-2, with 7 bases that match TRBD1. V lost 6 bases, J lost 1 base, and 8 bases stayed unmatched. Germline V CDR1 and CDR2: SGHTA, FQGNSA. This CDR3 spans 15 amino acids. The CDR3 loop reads CASSLQGQINYGYTF. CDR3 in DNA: TGTGCCAGCAGTTTGCAGGGACAGATTAACTATGGCTACACCTTC.

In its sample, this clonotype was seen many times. The CDR3 bases are TGTGCCAGCAGCTTAGAGTGGTTGCAGACCCAGTACTTC. Translation gives CASSLEWLQTQYF. The chain recombines TRBV7-2 with TRBJ2-5; D is undetermined. Germline CDR1 SGHTA, CDR2 FQGNSA. The CDR3 contains 13 residues. Trimming took 1 base from V and 6 from J, leaving 9 bases between them.